This T cell receptor (beta chain) was sequenced in a study of cytomegalovirus exposure and HLA in healthy donors. This clone was picked up one time. The CDR3 contains 15 residues. The germline V gene has CDR1 SGHRS and CDR2 YFSETQ. Deletions cut 4 bases from V and 0 bases from J, with 14 bases between. PCR employed 60 Vbeta and 13 Jbeta primers. Profiling relied on immunoSEQ multiplex PCR, and the TCRdb table lists in-frame clones only, not all of them. The table includes about 88,000 clones, about 69% detected once. This TCR was recovered from a woman under 30 in good health and CMV-seropositive. The J gene is TRBJ2-7, the V gene TRBV5-1, with D tentatively TRBD2 (5 bases). The sample taken for sequencing was PBMCs. The CDR3 loop reads CASSPPSGASYEQYF. In nucleotides, the CDR3 is TGCGCCAGCAGCCCCCCCAGCGGAGCCTCCTACGAGCAGTACTTC.